Presented here are 9 T cell receptor beta chains from one specimen sequenced in a study of vaccination and CD4 T cells after COVID-19. One entry per CDR3 protein, called by TCRdb with MiXCR from the PCR reads. This sample carries 20,000 to 25,000 distinct CDR3 sequences, 58% of them seen once, and the ten largest clones take 1.1%. The sequencing used CD4+ T cells from blood, collected before SARS-CoV-2 vaccination. The receptors were sampled from a human donor who had recovered from COVID-19.

The genes are TRBV20-1 and TRBJ2-7; tentative D call: TRBD2 (5 bases). Deletions cut 1 base from V and 5 bases from J, with 15 bases between. Germline V gene data show CDR1 as DFQATT and CDR2 as SNEGSKA (reference sequence). There are 14 residues in the CDR3. CDR3 nucleotides: TGCAGTGCTAGAGGGCCCCGACTACCGCACGAGCAGTACTTC. As protein: CSARGPRLPHEQYF.

There are a few counts of this clonotype. This chain links TRBV20-1 with TRBJ2-5, with D tentatively TRBD2 (5 bases). The germline gives CDR1 DFQATT, CDR2 SNEGSKA (reference sequence). With 4 bases removed from V and 1 base from J, the gap between germline ends came to 19 bases. This CDR3 spans 16 amino acids. CDR3 coding DNA: TGCAGTGCTATCTCGGGGAGAGTGGGCCCCCAAGAGACCCAGTACTTC. Translated: CSAISGRVGPQETQYF.

The J gene is TRBJ2-2, the V gene TRBV7-3; D tentatively fits TRBD1 or TRBD2 (6 bases each). There are 17 residues in the CDR3. Germline V lookup: CDR1 SGHTA, CDR2 FQGTGA. V was shortened by 7 bases and J by 2 bases, with 20 bases between the two germline ends. CDR3 DNA: TGTGCCAGCACCTTTAAAGGGGGTAGCGGAAACACCGGGGAGCTGTTTTTT. Translation: CASTFKGGSGNTGELFF.

The J gene is TRBJ1-5, the V gene TRBV12-3 or TRBV12-4, with D uncertain. V was clipped by 3 bases and J by 8 bases, with 8 bases between them. The CDR3 is 12 amino acids. CDR3 loop: CASSFSDEPQHF. As DNA, the CDR3 is TGTGCCAGCAGTTTTTCCGATGAGCCCCAGCATTTT.

This clonotype was detected a few times. The chain links TRBV6-1 to TRBJ1-6; a weak D match, TRBD1 (5 bases). V was shortened by 6 bases and J by 7 bases, with 13 bases between the two germline ends. The CDR3 has 14 amino acids. Germline lookup yields CDR1 MNHNS and CDR2 SASEGT. The CDR3 DNA follows: TGTGCCAGCAGCCCGGGACCTTGGAATTCACCCCTCCACTTT. It specifies CASSPGPWNSPLHF.

The rearrangement links TRBV20-1 to TRBJ2-3, with a tentative D call TRBD2 (6 bases). Trimming stripped 6 bases from V and 5 bases from J, with 15 bases between. Germline V gene sequence: CDR1 DFQATT, CDR2 SNEGSKA (reference sequence). The CDR3 contains 13 residues. The CDR3 DNA reads TGCAGTGCCCATCGGAGGGAAATAGATACGCAGTATTTT. It yields the protein CSAHRREIDTQYF.

This clonotype was counted a few times. V is TRBV28 and J is TRBJ1-2; no definite D call. Germline CDR1 MDHEN, CDR2 SYDVKM. Between the trimmed V and J ends, which lost 5 bases and 5 bases, there was a span of 12 bases. This CDR3 comprises 13 residues. In DNA form, the CDR3 reads TGTGCCAGCAGTGGCCCCTTGAGGTATGGCTACACCTTC. It translates to CASSGPLRYGYTF.

The V and J genes are TRBV10-3 and TRBJ1-2; TRBD1 matches 7 bases. Germline CDR1 reads ENHRY; CDR2 reads SYGVKD. The CDR3 is 12 residues long. V lost 10 bases and J lost 2; bases outside the gene matches: 4. The CDR3 coding sequence is TGTGCCAGCGGGACAGCAAACTATGGCTACACCTTC. It is translated as CASGTANYGYTF.

Only a few counts were recorded for this clonotype. The chain has TRBV15 and TRBJ1-5, with a weak D call TRBD1 (5 bases). This CDR3 contains 18 residues. Trimming removed 3 bases from V and 7 bases from J, with 25 bases in between. Germline CDR1 LNHNV, CDR2 YYDKDF (reference sequence). CDR3 protein: CATSSPSSPRGGMQPQHF. Here the CDR3 DNA reads TGTGCCACCAGCAGTCCCTCCTCGCCAAGGGGTGGTATGCAGCCCCAGCATTTT.